This TCR beta chain was found in a study of blood T cell repertoires in COVID-19. The overall study: The United States, Italy and Spain provided the acute and convalescent COVID-19 samples. In each case, the material was cDNA or gDNA derived from T cells, B-cell-depleted T cells, or PBMCs.

As processed by the authors: Amplification with reference gene primers provided the estimates of nucleated cell counts. Produced via immunoSEQ multiplex PCR; TCRdb's table is partial and in-frame only. V, J and clone size reflect that table, while D and trimming were determined from the DNA. The data show 250,000 or so clones, with around nine tenths seen just once and about 3.5% held by the top ten. Germline V gives CDR1 GTSNPN, CDR2 SVGIG (reference sequence). The length of the CDR3 is 14 residues. With 2 bases clipped from V and 5 bases from J, the junction kept 2 bases outside the gene matches. Participants were aged about 18 to 100 years, lived in roughly 23 US areas, and enrolled virtually.

Material: PBMCs or T cells enriched from blood (not recorded which). This TCR was recovered from a woman younger than 45 who had been exposed to COVID-19. The rearrangement joins TRBV30 to TRBJ1-6; TRBD1 matches 8 bases. This chain's CDR3 is CAWSLTGDNSPLHF. The CDR3 DNA reads TGTGCCTGGAGTTTGACAGGGGATAATTCACCCCTCCACTTT.